This T cell receptor beta chain is drawn from a study of chemoradiotherapy in HPV16-positive cancers. Concerning this clone: What it binds is unknown.

CDR1 and CDR2 from the germline V gene are LGHNA and YSLEER. This CDR3 contains 15 residues. Points from the study as a whole: During treatment, candidate HPV-specific clones and E7-related motifs expanded in tumor. Better recurrence-free survival went with HPV-responsive T-cell expansion in HPV16-positive patients.

The repertoire was sequenced with immunoSEQ multiplex PCR; TCRdb's copy has only in-frame clones and lacks some. The sample yields some 16,000 clones, just under 80% seen once. Over chemoradiotherapy, repertoires were sampled more than once. This material was collected from a patient who underwent chemoradiotherapy. The chain uses TRBV4-3 and TRBJ2-5, with 7 nucleotides matching TRBD1. The DNA end favors TRBJ2-7, so the J call may be wrong. The receptor comes from a human donor with HPV-associated anogenital cancer. CDR3 protein: CASSQATGEVYEQYF. CDR3 DNA: TGCGCCAGCAGCCAAGCTACAGGGGAAGTCTACGAGCAGTACTTC.